Sequencing of this T cell receptor beta chain was carried out in a study of PD-1 blockade in classical Hodgkin lymphoma. Overall study: Intravenous nivolumab at 3 mg/kg was given to patients every 2 weeks. General observations from the study: Newly diagnosed patients were reported to start with lower TCR diversity than healthy donors. Whereas CD4+ TCR diversity had risen significantly by C4D1, CD8+ TCR diversity had not.

To note about this clone: What it recognizes is unknown.

Each patient experienced a relapse that followed autologous stem cell transplantation, and brentuximab vedotin exposure varied. Patients' outcomes at their best amounted to complete response, partial response or progressive disease. Libraries were prepared by immunoSEQ multiplex PCR; TCRdb keeps only in-frame clonotypes and omits some of them. Of about 15,000 clones listed, 80% to 90% are singletons. Trimming removed 1 base from V and 2 bases from J, with 16 bases in between. CDR1 and CDR2 from the germline V gene are SGHNT and YYREEE (reference sequence). This CDR3 spans 16 amino acids. The sequenced sample was peripheral blood mononuclear cells (PBMCs), obtained before the second cycle of nivolumab. The source of this sequence is a human donor with classical Hodgkin lymphoma. V usage is TRBV5-4 and J usage is TRBJ2-7; the D gene is possibly TRBD2 (7 bases). CDR3 protein: CASSLRGGVRPYEQYF. CDR3 coding DNA: TGTGCCAGCAGCTTGCGCGGGGGCGTCCGCCCCTACGAGCAGTACTTC.